The table lists the clone carrying this TCR beta chain with many counts. Its cognate antigen is unknown. The entry originates in a study of T cells in Graves' hyperthyroidism and ophthalmopathy. General observations from the study: In validation, the model predicted ophthalmopathy. These predictions came a median roughly 7.1 months before onset.

TCR beta CDR3 region amplification was performed from RNA transcripts. The HTBI primer set drove a first-round RT-PCR of the TCR CDR3. From the multiplex PCR reads, TCRdb called clonotypes with MiXCR, one entry per CDR3 protein. The table has nearly 600,000 distinct CDR3 sequences, over 11% seen once; the top ten hold 5.8%. V lost 4 bases, J lost 3 bases, and 13 bases lay in between. The CDR3 is 15 amino acids. Sequenced: blood. This chain joins TRBV12-3 or TRBV12-4 and TRBJ1-3, with D perhaps TRBD1 (5 bases). This receptor was taken from a woman in her 30s with Graves' hyperthyroidism that later progressed to Graves' ophthalmopathy. CDR3 amino acids: CASSSDRLYGNTIYF. CDR3 coding DNA: TGTGCCAGCAGTTCCGACAGACTGTATGGAAACACCATATATTTT.